This passage covers 8 T cell receptor beta chains from one sample sequenced in a study of control samples from healthy donors and cancer patients. Only in-frame clones appear in the TCRdb table, and some are missing; sequencing was by immunoSEQ multiplex PCR. The sample consists of over 100,000 clones, around 92% of them appearing once. The material sequenced was blood. The source of these receptors is a woman aged 45 to 65 in good health.

This chain connects TRBV6-2 or TRBV6-3 to TRBJ1-5, with 8 bases aligning to TRBD1. Germline CDR1 and CDR2: MNHEY and SVGEGT. CDR3 length: 16 residues. The ends lost 6 bases at V and 1 base at J; junction bases unmatched: 8. This CDR3 reads CASSPRTGQSNQPQHF. The CDR3, as DNA: TGTGCCAGCAGCCCACGGACAGGGCAGAGCAATCAGCCCCAGCATTTT.

The chain recombines TRBV6-2 or TRBV6-3 with TRBJ2-2, with D unresolved. The CDR3 length is 13 residues. Germline lookup yields CDR1 MNHEY and CDR2 SVGEGT. Deletions cut 2 bases from V and 13 bases from J, with 14 bases between. CDR3 nucleotides: TGTGCCAGCAGTTACATGTCGGCAGAAGGGCTGTTTTTT. This translates into CASSYMSAEGLFF.

This chain joins TRBV5-1 and TRBJ1-2; D gene ambiguous. The germline CDR1 and CDR2 sequences are SGHRS and YFSETQ. With 0 bases removed from V and 10 bases from J, the gap between germline ends came to 10 bases. The CDR3 is made up of 12 amino acids. The CDR3 sequence: CASSLEREDYTF. DNA of the CDR3: TGCGCCAGCAGCTTGGAAAGGGAAGACTACACCTTC.

This clone was counted once. The chain carries TRBV5-1 and TRBJ1-1; tentative D call: TRBD1 (6 bases). Germline V CDR1 and CDR2: SGHRS, YFSETQ. With 5 bases removed from V and 1 base from J, the gap between germline ends came to 9 bases. CDR3 length: 13 residues. CDR3 DNA: TGCGCCAGCAGAACGGGACAGAACACTGAAGCTTTCTTT. This gives the protein CASRTGQNTEAFF.

This clone was observed once. The genes are TRBV19 and TRBJ1-2, with D tentatively TRBD1 (6 bases). This CDR3 has 14 residues. Germline-derived CDR1 and CDR2 are LNHDA and SQIVND (reference sequence). V lost 6 bases and J lost 8, with 19 bases in between. The CDR3 reads CASRSTGTTEGYTF. The CDR3, as DNA: TGTGCCAGTAGATCGACCGGGACAACGGAAGGCTACACCTTC.

The chain carries TRBV19 and TRBJ2-1; maybe TRBD2 (5 bases). V was trimmed by 3 bases and J by 4 bases, leaving 13 bases between them. The germline V gene encodes CDR1 LNHDA and CDR2 SQIVND (reference sequence). The CDR3 is made up of 15 amino acids. CDR3 region: CASSIFSDYYNEQFF. In DNA, the CDR3 is TGTGCCAGTAGTATTTTCTCCGACTATTACAATGAGCAGTTCTTC.

This clone was counted a single time. The chain links TRBV7-8 to TRBJ2-3, with 7 bases matching TRBD2. V was pared by 6 bases and J by 2 bases, with 8 bases of the junction left unmatched. The germline CDR1 and CDR2 sequences are SGHVS and FQNEAQ. This CDR3 has 15 residues. The CDR3 sequence: CASSHAGTTTDTQYF. CDR3 sequence (DNA): TGTGCCAGCAGTCACGCCGGGACTACCACAGATACGCAGTATTTT.

V is TRBV9 and J is TRBJ1-2; 12 bases are shared with TRBD1. Germline values: CDR1 SGDLS, CDR2 YYNGEE. The CDR3 spans 14 residues. V trimming: 4 bases; J trimming: 8 bases; junction bases outside the gene matches: 6. The CDR3 is CASSRDRGHLGYTF. The CDR3 coding sequence is TGTGCCAGCAGCAGGGACAGGGGGCATTTAGGCTACACCTTC.